These 10 T cell receptor beta chains were all obtained from the same sample, sequenced in a study of blood T cell repertoires in COVID-19. Libraries were prepared by immunoSEQ multiplex PCR; TCRdb keeps only in-frame clonotypes and omits some of them. This repertoire shows roughly 120,000 clones, roughly 85% found once; its top ten account for about 2.1%. The sample consisted of peripheral blood. Every receptor here comes from a man aged 30-40 years with acute or convalescent COVID-19.

V and J are TRBV29-1 and TRBJ2-7; tentative D call: TRBD2 (5 bases). V lost 4 bases and J lost 3, with 16 bases in between. This CDR3 region has 14 residues. Germline loops: CDR1 SQVTM, CDR2 ANQGSEA. The CDR3 region is CSVAPPGENYEQYF. The DNA for the CDR3 is TGCAGCGTTGCTCCTCCCGGGGAAAACTACGAGCAGTACTTC.

The V gene is TRBV3-1 (or the pseudogene TRBV3-2), the J gene TRBJ1-1; D unresolved. Deletions cut 2 bases from V and 6 bases from J, with 16 bases between. The CDR3 covers 15 residues. CDR1 LGHDT and CDR2 YNNKEL come from the germline V gene (reference sequence). The CDR3 DNA reads as TGTGCCAGCAGCCAACAACAATACCAGAGCGCTGAAGCTTTCTTT. Translated, it gives CASSQQQYQSAEAFF.

The chain joins TRBV7-2 to TRBJ2-1; 7 bases agree with TRBD2. Per the germline V gene, CDR1 is SGHTA and CDR2 is FQGNSA. V was clipped by 4 bases and J by 7 bases; unmatched bases: 13. The CDR3 spans 16 residues. CDR3 coding DNA: TGTGCCAGCAGCTCAGATTTCCCCGGGAGGTTGAATGAGCAGTTCTTC. Translation: CASSSDFPGRLNEQFF.

The gene calls are TRBV11-2 and TRBJ1-2; no definite D call. Germline assignment: CDR1 SGHAT and CDR2 FQNNGV. V was pared by 4 bases and J by 3 bases, with 9 bases between. CDR3 length: 13 residues. As DNA, the CDR3 is TGTGCCAGCAGCTCTGGAGGTGACTATGGCTACACCTTC. Its translation is CASSSGGDYGYTF.

This chain joins TRBV19 and TRBJ2-7; 7 bases fit TRBD1. V gave up 5 bases and J gave up 4 bases; unmatched junction bases: 5. Per germline, CDR1 LNHDA and CDR2 SQIVND (reference sequence). CDR3 length: 13 amino acids. CDR3 nucleotides: TGTGCCAGTAGTCTTAGACAGGGTTACGAGCAGTACTTC. Amino acid sequence: CASSLRQGYEQYF.

Note on this clone: The junction does not match germline at one end; this may be a read error. The rearrangement links TRBV5-4 to TRBJ2-7; TRBD2 aligns across 9 bases. CDR3 size: 15 residues. CDR1 and CDR2 from the germline V gene are SGHNT and YYREEE (reference sequence). CDR3 sequence (DNA): TGTGCCCGCAGCTTGGGCGGGGGGGGGACTTACGAGCAGTACTTC. Translated, it gives CARSLGGGGTYEQYF.

This chain links TRBV5-1 with TRBJ2-4; 10 nucleotides align to TRBD1. This CDR3 contains 14 residues. The germline gives CDR1 SGHRS, CDR2 YFSETQ. V lost 4 bases to trimming and J lost 4 bases; unmatched junction nucleotides: 2. CDR3 nucleotides: TGCGCCAGCAGCGGGGGACAGGGGAAAAACATTCAGTACTTC. It specifies CASSGGQGKNIQYF.

This clone was seen only once. V usage is TRBV18 and J usage is TRBJ1-1; no clear D. The germline V gene has CDR1 KGHSH and CDR2 LQKENI. This CDR3 is built from 17 residues. Trimming removed 2 bases from V and 2 bases from J, with 18 bases in between. The CDR3, as DNA: TGTGCCAGCTCACCAACCATCCGGGAGGGATTAAACACTGAAGCTTTCTTT. Amino acid sequence: CASSPTIREGLNTEAFF. Complete variable domain (other parts from reference TRBV18 and TRBJ1-1): NAGVMQNPRHLVRRRGQEARLRCSPMKGHSHVYWYRQLPEEGLKFMVYLQKENIIDESGMPKERFSAEFPKEGPSILRIQQVVRGDSAAYFCASSPTIREGLNTEAFFGQGTRLTVV.

The J gene is TRBJ1-5, the V gene TRBV6-5; D is possibly TRBD1 (6 bases). The V end lost 5 bases, the J end lost 2 bases, and 13 bases lay between the germline ends. This CDR3 is built from 15 residues. Germline loops: CDR1 MNHEY, CDR2 SVGAGI. In DNA form, the CDR3 reads TGTGCCAGCAGTCCCATGGCAGGGGGCAATCAGCCCCAGCATTTT. This gives the protein CASSPMAGGNQPQHF.

This chain uses TRBV14 with TRBJ1-1; the D is unclear. The V and J ends lost 1 base and 1 base respectively, with 7 bases between them. Looked up from germline, CDR1 is SGHDN and CDR2 is FVKESK. There are 14 residues in the CDR3. The CDR3 loop is CASSQVRGNTEAFF. The DNA for the CDR3 is TGTGCCAGCAGCCAAGTTCGGGGGAACACTGAAGCTTTCTTT.